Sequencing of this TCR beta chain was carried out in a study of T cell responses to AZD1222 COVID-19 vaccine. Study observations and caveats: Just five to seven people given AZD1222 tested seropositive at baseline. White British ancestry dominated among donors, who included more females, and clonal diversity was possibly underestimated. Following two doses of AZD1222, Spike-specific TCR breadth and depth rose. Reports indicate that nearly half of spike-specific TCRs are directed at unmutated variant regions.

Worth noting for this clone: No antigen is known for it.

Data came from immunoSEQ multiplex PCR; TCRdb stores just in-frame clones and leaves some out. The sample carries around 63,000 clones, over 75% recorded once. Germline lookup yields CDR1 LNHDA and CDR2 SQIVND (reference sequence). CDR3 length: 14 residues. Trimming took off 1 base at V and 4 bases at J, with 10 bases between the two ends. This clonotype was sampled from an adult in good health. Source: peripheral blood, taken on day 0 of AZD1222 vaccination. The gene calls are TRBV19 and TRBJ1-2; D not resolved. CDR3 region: CASSIGEGRYGYTF. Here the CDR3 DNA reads TGTGCCAGTAGTATAGGGGAAGGGCGCTATGGCTACACCTTC.